The 3 T cell receptor beta chains in this list originate from one sample, sequenced in a study of siplizumab effects on memory and regulatory T cells. Only in-frame clones appear in the TCRdb table, and some are missing; sequencing was by immunoSEQ multiplex PCR. The sample contains approximately 94,000 clones, roughly 96% of which appear only once. The specimen sequenced was naive CD4+ T cells sorted from blood. These receptors all stem from a human donor in good health.

This chain links TRBV10-3 with TRBJ1-2; D is uncertain. This CDR3 has 14 residues. Germline V gives CDR1 ENHRY, CDR2 SYGVKD. V lost 4 bases, J lost 0 bases, and 9 bases lay in between. The CDR3: CAISGTRTNYGYTF. CDR3 bases: TGTGCCATCAGTGGGACGCGAACTAACTATGGCTACACCTTC.

This chain connects TRBV4-2 to TRBJ1-4; D not certain. V was cut by 3 bases and J by 8 bases, with 13 bases left in between. The CDR3 is made up of 14 amino acids. Germline V gene lookup returns CDR1 LGHNA and CDR2 YNFKEQ. For the CDR3, the DNA is TGTGCCAGCAGCCAGGGCCAGAGAGGGGAAAAACTGTTTTTT. Protein sequence: CASSQGQRGEKLFF.

This chain uses TRBV5-1 with TRBJ2-3; TRBD1 or TRBD2 may be the D gene (5 bases each). Trimming cost V 4 bases and J 4 bases, with 19 bases left between them. The CDR3 is 16 residues long. Germline CDR1 reads SGHRS; CDR2 reads YFSETQ. For the CDR3, the DNA is TGCGCCAGCAGCAATTATGCTACGGGGCAGTCAGATACGCAGTATTTT. This translates into CASSNYATGQSDTQYF.